The 30 T cell receptor beta chains below were found in one sample sequenced in a study of cytomegalovirus exposure and HLA in healthy donors. A multiplex PCR was run with 60 Vbeta primers and 13 Jbeta primers. TCRdb's table, derived via immunoSEQ multiplex PCR, lists solely in-frame clones and lacks some. The data show about 43,000 clones, around 64% seen once. Source material: PBMCs. Receptors were obtained from a human donor in good health.

V is TRBV9 and J is TRBJ1-4, with D possibly matching TRBD1 (5 bases). Germline-derived CDR1 and CDR2 are SGDLS and YYNGEE. This CDR3 is 16 amino acids long. V lost 0 bases and J lost 4, with 13 bases in between. This chain's CDR3 is CASSVGGAEGNEKLFF. DNA for the CDR3: TGTGCCAGCAGCGTAGGAGGGGCGGAGGGTAATGAAAAACTGTTTTTT.

The chain is built from TRBV25-1 and TRBJ1-2; D remains unclear. This CDR3 spans 17 amino acids. Germline V CDR1 and CDR2: MGHDK, SYGVNS. V lost 3 bases and J 1 base, leaving 18 bases between the germline ends. The CDR3 loop is CASSDLGNRGLNYGYTF. CDR3 nucleotide sequence: TGTGCCAGCAGTGACCTCGGCAACAGAGGGCTTAACTATGGCTACACCTTC.

The chain is built from TRBV6-5 and TRBJ2-5; 8 positions agree with TRBD1. J gave up 5 bases and V 5 bases, and 10 bases lay outside the gene matches. The germline V gene has CDR1 MNHEY and CDR2 SVGAGI. CDR3 length: 15 residues. CDR3 sequence: CASSKTGAVSETQYF. The DNA of the CDR3 is TGTGCCAGCAGTAAGACAGGGGCGGTTTCGGAGACCCAGTACTTC.

In its sample, this clone was seen a few times. The rearrangement links TRBV5-6 to TRBJ1-6; 10 bases map to TRBD1. V shed 7 bases, J shed 10 bases, and the junction held 11 bases outside the gene matches. Germline V gene lookup returns CDR1 SGHDT and CDR2 YYEEEE. The CDR3 loop spans 15 amino acids. CDR3 DNA sequence: TGTGCCAGCCGAGTCCAGGGACAGGGGTGGTCACCCCTCCACTTT. This translates into CASRVQGQGWSPLHF.

This clone was counted between two and nine times. The V gene is TRBV6-5, the J gene TRBJ1-2; D remains unclear. The germline gives CDR1 MNHEY, CDR2 SVGAGI. V lost 0 bases and J lost 4, with 6 bases in between. This CDR3 is built from 13 residues. Written as DNA, the CDR3 is TGTGCCAGCAGTTACTCGAGTACCTATGGCTACACCTTC. This sequence encodes CASSYSSTYGYTF.

The genes are TRBV5-1 and TRBJ1-5; TRBD1 is a possible D gene (5 bases). The length of the CDR3 is 13 residues. With 3 bases removed from V and 4 bases from J, the gap between germline ends came to 8 bases. CDR1 is SGHRS, CDR2 YFSETQ, per germline. The CDR3 region is CASSSDTNQPQHF. The CDR3 bases are TGCGCCAGCAGCTCGGACACAAATCAGCCCCAGCATTTT.

This clone has more than one count but fewer than ten. The chain employs TRBV15 and TRBJ2-7; perhaps TRBD2 as D (5 bases). CDR1 LNHNV and CDR2 YYDKDF come from the germline V gene (reference sequence). V was shortened by 5 bases and J by 3 bases, with 20 bases between the two germline ends. The CDR3 consists of 16 residues. The CDR3 coding sequence is TGTGCCACCAGCCCGCCTCTTCGTGGGAGTCTCTACGAGCAGTACTTC. Translation: CATSPPLRGSLYEQYF.

This sequence joins TRBV6-1 and TRBJ1-5, with D perhaps matching TRBD1 (5 bases). The CDR3 has 14 residues. Germline V gene sequence: CDR1 MNHNS, CDR2 SASEGT. V was shortened by 6 bases and J by 3 bases, with 12 bases between the two germline ends. CDR3 protein: CASSYDSPNQPQHF. CDR3 bases: TGTGCCAGCAGCTACGACAGCCCCAATCAGCCCCAGCATTTT.

The chain uses TRBV14 and TRBJ1-1; tentative D call: TRBD1 (6 bases). CDR3 length: 15 residues. Germline V gene sequence: CDR1 SGHDN, CDR2 FVKESK. The V end was cut by 1 base, the J end by 11 bases, with 20 bases between. This CDR3 is CASSQVGTRRNGAFF. As DNA, the CDR3 is TGTGCCAGCAGCCAAGTCGGGACACGCCGTAATGGGGCTTTCTTT.

The V gene is TRBV11-2, the J gene TRBJ2-5, with 8 bases matching TRBD2. The trim removed 5 bases at V and 2 bases at J, leaving 4 bases unmatched. This CDR3 has 14 residues. Per the germline V gene, CDR1 is SGHAT and CDR2 is FQNNGV. The DNA for the CDR3 is TGTGCCAGCAGCCAAACTAGCGGACAAGAGACCCAGTACTTC. This gives the protein CASSQTSGQETQYF. The complete variable domain, with remaining parts taken from reference TRBV11-2 and TRBJ2-5, reads EAGVAQSPRYKIIEKRQSVAFWCNPISGHATLYWYQQILGQGPKLLIQFQNNGVVDDSQLPKDRFSAERLKGVDSTLKIQPAKLEDSAVYLCASSQTSGQETQYFGPGTRLLVL.

The chain employs TRBV29-1 and TRBJ2-3, with D possibly TRBD1 on 6 matching bases. This CDR3 comprises 13 residues. V lost 3 bases and J lost 2, with 9 bases in between. CDR1 and CDR2 from the germline V gene are SQVTM and ANQGSEA. The DNA for the CDR3 is TGCAGCGTTGACGGACAGTACACAGATACGCAGTATTTT. This sequence encodes CSVDGQYTDTQYF.

The rearrangement links TRBV7-9 to TRBJ2-7; weak D call: TRBD2 (5 bases). This CDR3 is 17 amino acids long. Trimming removed 5 bases at V and 11 bases at J, with 31 bases between. Germline CDR1 SEHNR, CDR2 FQNEAQ (reference sequence). The DNA for the CDR3 is TGTGCCAGCAGCCGAGGAATCGGATACCAGACGGGGAGAGTGGAGTACTTC. This gives the protein CASSRGIGYQTGRVEYF. The full variable domain, rest sourced from reference TRBV7-9 and TRBJ2-7, is DTGVSQNPRHKITKRGQNVTFRCDPISEHNRLYWYRQTLGQGPEFLTYFQNEAQLEKSRLLSDRFSAERPKGSFSTLEIQRTEQGDSAMYLCASSRGIGYQTGRVEYFGPGTRLTVT.

This clone has a handful of counts. The V gene is TRBV29-1, the J gene TRBJ1-1, with TRBD1 matching 8 bases. With V trimmed by 4 bases and J by 6 bases, 4 bases remained unmatched. The germline gives CDR1 SQVTM, CDR2 ANQGSEA. This CDR3 region has 12 residues. CDR3 coding DNA: TGCAGCGTTGCACAGGGGGGGGCTGAAGCTTTCTTT. It is translated as CSVAQGGAEAFF. Full variable domain (rest looked up from reference TRBV29-1 and TRBJ1-1): SAVISQKPSRDICQRGTSLTIQCQVDSQVTMMFWYRQQPGQSLTLIATANQGSEATYESGFVIDKFPISRPNLTFSTLTVSNMSPEDSSIYLCSVAQGGAEAFFGQGTRLTVV.

The chain carries TRBV5-1 and TRBJ1-2, with 8 positions matching TRBD1. Germline V gene data show CDR1 as SGHRS and CDR2 as YFSETQ. Trimming at V came to 1 base and at J to 4 bases, leaving 3 bases not matched to a gene. This CDR3 contains 14 residues. The CDR3 coding sequence is TGCGCCAGCAGCTTGCCGGACAGGGCCTATGGCTACACCTTC. Translated, it gives CASSLPDRAYGYTF.

V gene TRBV6-5 combines with J gene TRBJ1-3; D uncertain. The CDR3 length is 14 residues. V lost 6 bases to trimming and J lost 0 bases, with 9 bases between them. Germline-derived CDR1 and CDR2 are MNHEY and SVGAGI. In DNA form, the CDR3 reads TGTGCCAGCAGCCCTATGTACTCTGGAAACACCATATATTTT. Protein product: CASSPMYSGNTIYF.

The rearrangement links TRBV1 to TRBJ2-5; the table's D call, TRBD2, was not checked against the DNA. Judging by the DNA end, TRBJ2-7 fits better; the J call may be wrong. TRBV1 is flagged as a pseudogene. The CDR3 loop spans 13 amino acids. CDR3 bases: TGCACCAGCAGCCACCGGGACTTCTACGAGCAGTACTTC. It specifies CTSSHRDFYEQYF.

In its sample, this clone was seen a few times. This chain connects TRBV7-9 to TRBJ1-1; D is ambiguous. Germline V gene lookup returns CDR1 SEHNR and CDR2 FQNEAQ (reference sequence). Trimming took 5 bases from V and 1 from J, leaving 14 bases between them. This CDR3 has 15 residues. CDR3: CASSPIGSPNTEAFF. CDR3 nucleotide sequence: TGTGCCAGCAGCCCTATCGGGTCGCCGAACACTGAAGCTTTCTTT.

This clone turned up a few times. The rearrangement uses TRBV4-3 and TRBJ1-4; D is ambiguous. Trimming shortened V by 4 bases and J by 0 bases, and 24 bases separated the two germline ends. Germline V CDR1 and CDR2: LGHNA, YSLEER. The CDR3 runs to 20 residues. The CDR3 nucleotides are TGCGCCAGCAGCCCATCCTCTTATACACGAACCGGGGCAACTAATGAAAAACTGTTTTTT. The encoded protein is CASSPSSYTRTGATNEKLFF.

V usage is TRBV30 and J usage is TRBJ2-1, with 9 bases lining up with TRBD1. Looked up from germline, CDR1 is GTSNPN and CDR2 is SVGIG (reference sequence). The V gene end was trimmed by 5 bases and the J gene end by 5 bases; junction bases not matched to a gene: 7. The CDR3 has 14 amino acids. CDR3 region: CAWGWGQGDNEQFF. CDR3 in DNA: TGTGCCTGGGGGTGGGGACAGGGTGACAATGAGCAGTTCTTC.

V gene TRBV5-1 combines with J gene TRBJ2-3, with a possible D match to TRBD2 (7 bases). The CDR3 totals 16 residues. The germline gives CDR1 SGHRS, CDR2 YFSETQ. Trimming stripped 5 bases from V and 5 bases from J, with 21 bases between. CDR3 bases: TGCGCCAGCAGGGTTCGAACGGGGGGCCTTGGAGATACGCAGTATTTT. Protein: CASRVRTGGLGDTQYF.

This clone was detected only a few times. The genes are TRBV7-2 and TRBJ1-3; D uncertain. The germline V and J ends were trimmed by 2 bases and 3 bases, with 11 bases remaining between them. Germline loops: CDR1 SGHTA, CDR2 FQGNSA. The CDR3 loop spans 15 amino acids. Written as DNA, the CDR3 is TGTGCCAGCAGCTTATATTCAGGATATGGAAACACCATATATTTT. It codes for CASSLYSGYGNTIYF.

The rearrangement uses TRBV5-1 and TRBJ2-1, with a possible D match to TRBD2 (5 bases). V was trimmed by 4 bases and J by 5 bases, leaving 13 bases between them. CDR1 and CDR2 (germline): SGHRS, YFSETQ. This CDR3 is 14 amino acids long. Here the CDR3 DNA reads TGCGCCAGCAGCGGCGATGGACTTAACAATGAGCAGTTCTTC. It codes for CASSGDGLNNEQFF.

CDR3 residues: CASSLRQLPNEKLFF. For the CDR3, the DNA is TGCGCCAGCAGCCTTAGACAGTTGCCTAATGAAAAACTGTTTTTT. The V call is TRBV4-3, the J call TRBJ1-4; TRBD1 might be the D (5 bases). Germline V gene data show CDR1 as LGHNA and CDR2 as YSLEER. V lost 4 bases and J 3 bases, leaving 12 bases between the germline ends. CDR3 size: 15 residues.

CDR3 nucleotide sequence: TGCGCCAGCAGCATTCCCGAGTCCAGCGGGGGACAGTATTTT. Its translation: CASSIPESSGGQYF. The rearrangement uses TRBV5-1 and TRBJ2-3; 8 bases agree with TRBD2. The CDR3 consists of 14 residues. The V gene end was trimmed by 4 bases and the J gene end by 12 bases; junction bases not matched to a gene: 13. Germline V lookup: CDR1 SGHRS, CDR2 YFSETQ.

In this sample, this clone turned up a few times. V gene TRBV18 combines with J gene TRBJ1-5; unclear D gene. The CDR3 has 14 residues. Looked up from germline, CDR1 is KGHSH and CDR2 is LQKENI. V was cut by 6 bases and J by 5 bases, with 14 bases left in between. CDR3 nucleotide sequence: TGTGCCAGCTCCCCGGGTTATCGGGATCAGCCCCAGCATTTT. Protein sequence: CASSPGYRDQPQHF. The full variable domain, its missing parts supplied by reference TRBV18 and TRBJ1-5, is NAGVMQNPRHLVRRRGQEARLRCSPMKGHSHVYWYRQLPEEGLKFMVYLQKENIIDESGMPKERFSAEFPKEGPSILRIQQVVRGDSAAYFCASSPGYRDQPQHFGDGTRLSIL.

The chain carries TRBV2 and TRBJ1-5; 11 nucleotides align to TRBD1. The junction had 19 bases not matched to a gene; V was cut back by 5 bases and J by 1 base. Germline CDR1 and CDR2: SNHLY and FYNNEI. CDR3 length: 21 residues. The CDR3, as DNA: TGTGCCAGCAGTAAAGGACAGGGGGCGATTCTTGGACAACCAAGCAATCAGCCCCAGCATTTT. Translated, it gives CASSKGQGAILGQPSNQPQHF.

The chain joins TRBV30 to TRBJ1-1; 12 bases line up with TRBD1. This CDR3 comprises 17 residues. The J segment lost 1 base and the V segment lost 2 bases, leaving 8 bases of the junction unmatched. CDR1 is GTSNPN and CDR2 is SVGIG in the germline V gene (reference sequence). The CDR3 region has the DNA TGTGCCTGGAGTACCGGGACAGGGGGCTTGAAGAACACTGAAGCTTTCTTT. Protein: CAWSTGTGGLKNTEAFF. Combining the CDR3 with reference TRBV30 and TRBJ1-1 gives the whole variable domain SQTIHQWPATLVQPVGSPLSLECTVEGTSNPNLYWYRQAAGRGLQLLFYSVGIGQISSEVPQNLSASRPQDRQFILSSKKLLLSDSGFYLCAWSTGTGGLKNTEAFFGQGTRLTVV.

This chain connects TRBV5-1 to TRBJ2-3; 7 bases agree with TRBD1. V trimming: 4 bases; J trimming: 1 base; junction bases outside the gene matches: 9. Germline values: CDR1 SGHRS, CDR2 YFSETQ. The CDR3 loop spans 16 amino acids. CDR3 nucleotide sequence: TGCGCCAGCAGCCAAACAGGGGTGTTCGGCACAGATACGCAGTATTTT. It translates to CASSQTGVFGTDTQYF.

The CDR3: CASSLLEDTQYF. The CDR3 DNA reads as TGTGCCAGCAGCTTGCTAGAAGATACGCAGTATTTT. The chain uses TRBV28 and TRBJ2-3; D remains ambiguous. The CDR3 contains 12 residues. Trimming pared 6 bases from V and 5 bases from J, leaving 9 bases between. Germline CDR1 and CDR2: MDHEN and SYDVKM.

CDR3 region: CASRGGSSNTGELFF. DNA for the CDR3: TGCGCCAGCAGGGGAGGATCCTCGAACACCGGGGAGCTGTTTTTT. The chain combines TRBV10-2 with TRBJ2-2; D perhaps matches TRBD2 (6 bases). V dropped 6 bases and J dropped 0 bases, with 11 bases sitting between them. Germline CDR1 reads WSHSY; CDR2 reads SAAADI. The length of the CDR3 is 15 residues.